One and the same sample provided the 22 T cell receptor beta chains below, sequenced in a study of blood T cell repertoires in COVID-19. Sequencing was performed with immunoSEQ multiplex PCR; in TCRdb, only in-frame clones are kept and a portion is missing. The profile shows 390,000 or so clones, approximately 90% of them singletons. The specimen was PBMCs or T cells enriched from blood (not recorded which). The receptor set was obtained from a woman in her fifties or sixties who had recovered from COVID-19.

The chain has TRBV19 and TRBJ2-2, with TRBD1 identical over 7 bases. V was clipped by 6 bases and J by 4 bases; unmatched bases: 8. CDR1 and CDR2 from the germline V gene are LNHDA and SQIVND (reference sequence). CDR3 size: 15 residues. In DNA form, the CDR3 reads TGTGCCAGTAGACAGGGACAGCGCCCCACCGGGGAGCTGTTTTTT. It yields the protein CASRQGQRPTGELFF.

The V and J genes are TRBV28 and TRBJ1-3; D ambiguous. V was shortened by 6 bases and J by 2 bases, with 8 bases between the two germline ends. Germline values: CDR1 MDHEN, CDR2 SYDVKM. CDR3 length: 13 amino acids. This CDR3 is CASSSTPGNTIYF. DNA of the CDR3: TGTGCCAGCAGCTCTACCCCTGGAAACACCATATATTTT.

The chain carries TRBV27 and TRBJ1-6, with 7 bases matching TRBD1. Germline V gene sequence: CDR1 MNHEY, CDR2 SMNVEV (reference sequence). This CDR3 contains 15 residues. The V gene end was trimmed by 3 bases and the J gene end by 6 bases; junction bases not matched to a gene: 5. In nucleotides, the CDR3 is TGTGCCAGCAGTTTGGTGGGGACAGTTAATTCACCCCTCCACTTT. Amino acids: CASSLVGTVNSPLHF.

This clone came up once. The CDR3 loop is CASIPGGLGTEKLFF. In DNA, the CDR3 is TGTGCCAGCATCCCAGGGGGCCTGGGGACTGAAAAACTGTTTTTT. The chain employs TRBV28 and TRBJ1-4; 8 positions agree with TRBD1. This CDR3 is 15 amino acids long. J lost 7 bases, V lost 7 bases, and 11 bases had no gene match. Germline CDR1 MDHEN, CDR2 SYDVKM.

This chain uses TRBV2 with TRBJ1-1, with 7 nucleotides matching TRBD1. The V gene's germline CDR1 is SNHLY and CDR2 FYNNEI. Unmatched junction bases numbered 5, after V lost 6 bases and J lost 1 base. CDR3 size: 14 residues. The CDR3 is CASRTRTGNTEAFF. DNA for the CDR3: TGTGCCAGCAGGACACGGACAGGGAACACTGAAGCTTTCTTT.

This chain connects TRBV12-5 to TRBJ1-2; TRBD1 is a possible D gene (6 bases). Germline CDR1 LGHNT, CDR2 FRNRAP. The CDR3 is made up of 15 amino acids. Trimming stripped 1 base from V and 8 bases from J, with 17 bases between. CDR3 DNA: TGTGCTAGTGGTTTGGAGCGGGGAACAGGGAACGGCTACACCTTC. Protein: CASGLERGTGNGYTF. The full variable domain, its missing parts supplied by reference TRBV12-5 and TRBJ1-2, is DARVTQTPRHKVTEMGQEVTMRCQPILGHNTVFWYRQTMMQGLELLAYFRNRAPLDDSGMPKDRFSAEMPDATLATLKIQPSEPRDSAVYFCASGLERGTGNGYTFGSGTRLTVV.

This clone was observed a few times. The chain is built from TRBV19 and TRBJ1-5; 8 nucleotides align to TRBD1. The CDR3 totals 15 residues. The junction had 5 bases not matched to a gene; V was cut back by 7 bases and J by 0 bases. CDR1 LNHDA and CDR2 SQIVND come from the germline V gene (reference sequence). The CDR3 DNA is TGTGCCAGTACCCACAGGGGGGATAGCAATCAGCCCCAGCATTTT. Its translation: CASTHRGDSNQPQHF. Using reference TRBV19 and TRBJ1-5 for the parts outside the CDR3, the full variable domain is DGGITQSPKYLFRKEGQNVTLSCEQNLNHDAMYWYRQDPGQGLRLIYYSQIVNDFQKGDIAEGYSVSREKKESFPLTVTSAQKNPTAFYLCASTHRGDSNQPQHFGDGTRLSIL.

V and J are TRBV7-2 and TRBJ1-1; maybe TRBD1 (5 bases). Trimming removed 1 base at V and 1 base at J, with 7 bases between. Germline V gene data show CDR1 as SGHTA and CDR2 as FQGNSA. The CDR3 has 14 amino acids. CDR3 in amino acids: CASSLGRENTEAFF. In DNA form, the CDR3 reads TGTGCCAGCAGCTTAGGCAGGGAGAACACTGAAGCTTTCTTT.

The chain joins TRBV6-5 to TRBJ1-1; D remains unclear. Germline V gene sequence: CDR1 MNHEY, CDR2 SVGAGI. Deletions cut 11 bases from V and 6 bases from J, with 10 bases between. There are 10 residues in the CDR3. The CDR3 loop is CAALGAEAFF. DNA of the CDR3: TGTGCCGCCCTGGGCGCTGAAGCTTTCTTT.

This chain links TRBV7-9 with TRBJ1-1; 8 bases agree with TRBD1. The CDR3 extends over 16 amino acids. Trimming removed 7 bases from V and 0 bases from J; junction bases left unmatched: 10. Germline V lookup: CDR1 SEHNR, CDR2 FQNEAQ (reference sequence). The CDR3 DNA reads as TGTGCCAGCATCGACAGGGGTTCACTTATGAACACTGAAGCTTTCTTT. This encodes CASIDRGSLMNTEAFF. The full variable domain, its missing parts supplied by reference TRBV7-9 and TRBJ1-1, is DTGVSQNPRHKITKRGQNVTFRCDPISEHNRLYWYRQTLGQGPEFLTYFQNEAQLEKSRLLSDRFSAERPKGSFSTLEIQRTEQGDSAMYLCASIDRGSLMNTEAFFGQGTRLTVV.

The rearrangement links TRBV5-1 to TRBJ1-2; a possible D gene is TRBD1 (6 bases). The length of the CDR3 is 15 residues. Germline V gene sequence: CDR1 SGHRS, CDR2 YFSETQ. V was trimmed by 4 bases and J by 1 base, leaving 14 bases between them. CDR3 bases: TGCGCCAGCAGCGATCAGGGGACCGGTAACTATGGCTACACCTTC. Translation gives CASSDQGTGNYGYTF.

The chain joins TRBV7-9 to TRBJ1-3, with D unresolved. The CDR3 is 18 residues long. CDR1 and CDR2 (germline): SEHNR, FQNEAQ (reference sequence). V lost 5 bases, J lost 0 bases, and 20 bases lay in between. The CDR3 loop reads CASSTTLSTPDSGNTIYF. The CDR3 DNA reads TGTGCCAGCAGCACTACCCTCTCGACGCCTGACTCTGGAAACACCATATATTTT.

The rearrangement uses TRBV5-1 and TRBJ2-1, with 9 bases matching TRBD1. Losses at the gene ends were 5 bases for V and 4 bases for J; bases not matched to a gene: 7. This CDR3 has 15 residues. Germline CDR1 is SGHRS and CDR2 is YFSETQ. In nucleotides, the CDR3 is TGCGCCAGCAGGCCGGGACAGGGAGCTTACAATGAGCAGTTCTTC. Translating it yields CASRPGQGAYNEQFF.

CDR3 amino acids: CASSQDRPSGGATGELFF. The CDR3 coding sequence is TGCGCCAGCAGCCAAGATCGGCCTAGCGGGGGGGCCACCGGGGAGCTGTTTTTT. This sequence joins TRBV4-1 and TRBJ2-2; 12 nucleotides match TRBD2. V dropped 0 bases and J dropped 4; count of bases not matched to a gene: 6. CDR1 MGHRA and CDR2 YSYEKL come from the germline V gene. The CDR3 contains 18 residues.

This sequence joins TRBV5-6 and TRBJ2-4, with D maybe TRBD1 (6 bases). The CDR3 length is 15 residues. V was clipped by 3 bases and J by 9 bases, with 19 bases between them. Looked up from germline, CDR1 is SGHDT and CDR2 is YYEEEE. CDR3: CASSSKGHRVGIQYF. The CDR3 region has the DNA TGTGCCAGCAGCTCCAAGGGACATAGGGTGGGCATTCAGTACTTC.

The rearrangement uses TRBV27 and TRBJ2-3, with a weak D call TRBD2 (7 bases). Germline V lookup: CDR1 MNHEY, CDR2 SMNVEV (reference sequence). Trimming shortened V by 3 bases and J by 0 bases, and 10 bases separated the two germline ends. The CDR3 is 15 amino acids. In nucleotides, the CDR3 is TGTGCCAGCAGTTTTGGCGGGGGCAGCACAGATACGCAGTATTTT. This codes for CASSFGGGSTDTQYF.

The chain uses TRBV30 and TRBJ1-5; D not resolved. The V end was cut by 1 base, the J end by 2 bases, with 9 bases between. The CDR3 is made up of 14 amino acids. Germline loops: CDR1 GTSNPN, CDR2 SVGIG (reference sequence). The DNA of the CDR3 is TGTGCCTGGAGTGAAGCCTTGGGCAATCAGCCCCAGCATTTT. Encoded protein: CAWSEALGNQPQHF.

This clone appeared a single time. The J gene is TRBJ1-5, the V gene TRBV27; D is unclear. This CDR3 is 13 amino acids long. With 2 bases removed from V and 7 bases from J, the gap between germline ends came to 9 bases. Germline CDR1 reads MNHEY; CDR2 reads SMNVEV (reference sequence). The CDR3 loop reads CASSLRSWQPQHF. The CDR3 DNA reads TGTGCCAGCAGTTTACGGTCGTGGCAGCCCCAGCATTTT.

V usage is TRBV27 and J usage is TRBJ1-6; D is undetermined. The CDR3 totals 17 residues. The germline gives CDR1 MNHEY, CDR2 SMNVEV (reference sequence). The ends were cut back, 2 bases at V and 1 base at J, with 12 bases in the middle. The DNA of the CDR3 is TGTGCCAGCAGTTTACGCTTCGCGGGTTCCTATAATTCACCCCTCCACTTT. The encoded protein is CASSLRFAGSYNSPLHF.

The chain recombines TRBV27 with TRBJ2-3; D is undetermined. V shed 6 bases and J shed 0 bases, with 7 bases lying between them. There are 13 residues in the CDR3. The germline CDR1 and CDR2 sequences are MNHEY and SMNVEV (reference sequence). CDR3: CASRQTSTDTQYF. The CDR3 bases are TGTGCCAGCAGGCAAACTAGCACAGATACGCAGTATTTT.

J is TRBJ1-1 and V is TRBV14; TRBD1 matches 8 bases. Germline CDR1 is SGHDN and CDR2 is FVKESK. The CDR3 is made up of 19 amino acids. Trimming at V came to 0 bases and at J to 1 base, leaving 13 bases not matched to a gene. CDR3 region: CASSQDREGQGLWNTEAFF. The CDR3 nucleotides are TGTGCCAGCAGCCAAGATAGGGAAGGACAGGGACTATGGAACACTGAAGCTTTCTTT.

CDR3 protein: CASVAGTSLKRLFF. The CDR3 coding sequence is TGTGCCAGCGTCGCCGGGACTTCCCTAAAGCGTCTGTTCTTC. The rearrangement links TRBV6-5 to TRBJ2-1, with D possibly matching TRBD2 (6 bases). V was pared by 8 bases and J by 15 bases, with 26 bases between. Looked up from germline, CDR1 is MNHEY and CDR2 is SVGAGI. The CDR3 length is 14 residues.